Listed below are T cell receptor beta chains from one sample, sequenced in a study of blood T cells in healthy people across ages. TCRdb fed the 5' RACE reads into MiXCR, producing one record per CDR3 protein. The profile covers about 1.4 million distinct CDR3 sequences, with roughly 60% appearing a single time and 5.5% to 8% taken by the ten largest. Sample: blood. Receptor source: a man aged 18 to 30 in good health. Both conserved end residues are trimmed from each CDR3. A D gene is named only where the DNA matches it firmly. Only part of the rows carry a size: once, few, many, or a class if the clone is expanded.

TRBV28	.	TRBJ2-1	.	ASRFSGNEQF
TRBV20-1	.	TRBJ1-5	TRBD1	SARQGAYQPQH
TRBV20-1	.	TRBJ1-1	.	SARGLGVHTEAF
TRBV5-6	.	TRBJ2-7	.	ASSTADLYDDRNTYEQY
TRBV30	.	TRBJ2-7	.	AWSVDEQY
TRBV5-1	.	.	.	ASSLEYVTYEQY
TRBV2	.	TRBJ2-7	.	ASSGVATYEQY
TRBV7-9	.	.	.	ASFGGDYEQY
TRBV20-1	.	TRBJ2-1	TRBD2	SASLAGGIYNEQF
TRBV20-1	.	TRBJ2-7	.	SAPYGGPSYEQY
TRBV7-7	.	TRBJ2-3	TRBD1	ASSLGGGTVTDTQY
TRBV6-5	.	TRBJ2-7	TRBD1	ASSSTGGEQY
TRBV27	.	TRBJ2-1	.	ASSLNRVDEQF
TRBV11-2	.	TRBJ2-1	.	ASSLEQGGVNEQF
TRBV12-3/TRBV12-4	.	TRBJ1-2	.	ASSGTEYGYT
TRBV7-9	few	TRBJ2-7	.	ASTRGNYEQY
TRBV10-3	few	TRBJ2-5	TRBD2	AISEGPGLAEQETQY
TRBV18	.	TRBJ1-2	.	ASSPDREASYGYT
TRBV20-1	.	TRBJ2-1	.	SARDRSEPRYNEQF
TRBV29-1	.	TRBJ1-2	.	SLQQGMDGYT
TRBV20-1	.	TRBJ2-1	TRBD2	SARLAGGEFSYNEQF
TRBV2	.	TRBJ2-4	.	ASTGTLIQY
TRBV7-2	.	TRBJ2-2	TRBD1	ASSRGRTNTGELF
TRBV20-1	.	TRBJ2-5	.	SARDFTRGGIIDEQY
TRBV20-1	.	.	.	SASRGPRRPYNEQF
TRBV20-1	once	TRBJ2-7	.	SARDRQWDYEQY
TRBV6-6	.	TRBJ2-1	.	ASSYRASPYNEQF
TRBV3-1	.	.	TRBD2	ALAGDSYNEQY